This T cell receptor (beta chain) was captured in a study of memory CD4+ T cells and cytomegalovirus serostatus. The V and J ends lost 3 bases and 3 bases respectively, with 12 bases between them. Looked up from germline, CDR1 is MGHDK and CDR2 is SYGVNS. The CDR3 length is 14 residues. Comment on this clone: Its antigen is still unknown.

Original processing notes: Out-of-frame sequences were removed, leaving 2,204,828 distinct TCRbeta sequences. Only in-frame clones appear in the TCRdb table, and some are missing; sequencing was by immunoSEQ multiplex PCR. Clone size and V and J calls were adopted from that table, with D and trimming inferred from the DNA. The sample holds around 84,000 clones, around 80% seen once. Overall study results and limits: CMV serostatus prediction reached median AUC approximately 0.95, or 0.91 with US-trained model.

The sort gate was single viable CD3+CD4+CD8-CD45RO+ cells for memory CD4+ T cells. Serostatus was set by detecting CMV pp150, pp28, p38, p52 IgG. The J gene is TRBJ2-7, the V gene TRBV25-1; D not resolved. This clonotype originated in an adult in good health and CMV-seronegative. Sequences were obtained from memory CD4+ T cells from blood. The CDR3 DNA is TGTGCCAGCAGTGATGATGGTCGCCGCTACGAGCAGTACTTC. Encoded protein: CASSDDGRRYEQYF.